The T cell receptor (beta chain) under discussion was sequenced for a study of T-cell reconstitution after alpha-beta-depleted transplantation in children. Using unique molecular identifiers, the investigators prepared the TCRbeta library. TCRdb re-called the PCR reads with MiXCR, one entry per CDR3 protein. The repertoire consists of approximately 270,000 distinct CDR3 sequences, with approximately 9.8% occurring once and the leading ten covering about a tenth. The CDR3 sequence is 15 residues long. Trimming took 6 bases from V and 1 from J, leaving 15 bases between them. The germline V gene encodes CDR1 SGHRS and CDR2 YFSETQ.

The receptor's source is a human donor who donated a stem cell graft to a child with SCID. Source: PBMCs from the stem cell graft donor, taken from the stem cell graft. The chain combines TRBV5-1 with TRBJ2-3, with D perhaps TRBD2 (6 bases). CDR3 loop: CASMLGGWGTDTQYF. DNA of the CDR3: TGCGCCAGCATGTTGGGGGGATGGGGCACAGATACGCAGTATTTT.